The rows below give T cell receptor beta chains drawn from one sample of a study of T cells in Graves' hyperthyroidism and ophthalmopathy. TCRdb called the multiplex PCR reads again in MiXCR, with one record for every CDR3 protein. The table lists approximately 400,000 distinct CDR3 sequences, 14% of them singletons. Material for sequencing was blood. All receptors derive from a woman younger than 45 with Graves' ophthalmopathy. CDR3s include the opening cysteine and the closing phenylalanine or tryptophan. The order of the fields is clone size, V gene, J gene, CDR3 protein. A clone size is listed for some rows: how often the clone was seen (once, few, many), or a class if it is expanded.

clone_size: many; v_call: TRBV12-3/TRBV12-4; j_call: TRBJ1-3; cdr3_aa: CASSSGSGNTIYF
clone_size: few; v_call: TRBV19; j_call: TRBJ2-3; cdr3_aa: CASSRREGTDTQYF
clone_size: many; v_call: TRBV5-1; j_call: TRBJ2-1; cdr3_aa: CASSLVESVHNEQFF
clone_size: -; v_call: TRBV10-1; j_call: TRBJ1-1; cdr3_aa: CAGPGTPVFGKAFF
clone_size: many; v_call: TRBV28; j_call: TRBJ1-2; cdr3_aa: CASSFRTGDGYTF
clone_size: many; v_call: TRBV20-1; j_call: TRBJ1-2; cdr3_aa: CSARDRRQGIYGYTF
clone_size: -; v_call: TRBV2; j_call: TRBJ2-7; cdr3_aa: CASTGGGYEQHF
clone_size: many; v_call: TRBV7-3; j_call: TRBJ2-5; cdr3_aa: CASARGLQETQYF
clone_size: few; v_call: TRBV9; j_call: TRBJ1-5; cdr3_aa: CASSVGSNSNQPQHF
clone_size: many; v_call: TRBV2; j_call: TRBJ2-5; cdr3_aa: CASSEGLDYEETQYF
clone_size: many; v_call: TRBV11-2; j_call: TRBJ1-2; cdr3_aa: CASSSTDGYTF
clone_size: many; v_call: TRBV28; j_call: TRBJ2-3; cdr3_aa: CASSTKGTDTQYF
clone_size: many; v_call: TRBV18; j_call: TRBJ1-1; cdr3_aa: CASSTDRVGSAFF
clone_size: few; v_call: TRBV6-1; j_call: TRBJ1-5; cdr3_aa: CASRGLPISNQPQHF
clone_size: many; v_call: TRBV20-1; j_call: TRBJ1-2; cdr3_aa: CSASETGTNYGYTF
clone_size: few; v_call: TRBV19; j_call: TRBJ2-2; cdr3_aa: CASTPQGAGTGELFF
clone_size: many; v_call: TRBV28; j_call: TRBJ2-7; cdr3_aa: CASSTGVALYEQYF
clone_size: -; v_call: TRBV7-6; j_call: TRBJ1-4; cdr3_aa: CASSLGQGPNEKLFF
clone_size: many; v_call: TRBV28; j_call: TRBJ2-7; cdr3_aa: CASSLGTGGGGAYEQYF
clone_size: -; v_call: TRBV28; j_call: TRBJ2-1; cdr3_aa: CASSLPTGGFNEQFF
clone_size: -; v_call: TRBV25-1; j_call: TRBJ2-7; cdr3_aa: CASSFTGPGDEQYF
clone_size: -; v_call: TRBV7-9; j_call: TRBJ1-1; cdr3_aa: CASSFRDRFEPTEAFF
clone_size: -; v_call: TRBV10-3; j_call: TRBJ1-2; cdr3_aa: CAITQQGQGGYTF
clone_size: many; v_call: TRBV2; j_call: TRBJ1-2; cdr3_aa: CASRLQGLFNYGYTF
clone_size: many; v_call: TRBV6-1; j_call: TRBJ2-3; cdr3_aa: CASSTSDDDTQYF
clone_size: many; v_call: TRBV3-1; j_call: TRBJ1-1; cdr3_aa: CASSQDNLRYAFF
clone_size: many; v_call: TRBV12-5; j_call: TRBJ1-2; cdr3_aa: CASVPGLGNYGYTF
clone_size: -; v_call: TRBV30; j_call: TRBJ1-2; cdr3_aa: CAWTTKTGKGYTF
clone_size: many; v_call: TRBV20-1; j_call: TRBJ2-1; cdr3_aa: CSAQKAGGSYNEQFF
clone_size: -; v_call: TRBV5-1; j_call: TRBJ1-3; cdr3_aa: CASSLGALSGNTIYF
clone_size: many; v_call: TRBV29-1; j_call: TRBJ1-2; cdr3_aa: CSTGGGNYGYTF
clone_size: few; v_call: TRBV20-1; j_call: TRBJ1-5; cdr3_aa: CSARDRMGGGNQPQHF
clone_size: -; v_call: TRBV11-3; j_call: TRBJ2-1; cdr3_aa: CASGLHDNEQFF
clone_size: -; v_call: TRBV4-1; j_call: TRBJ1-3; cdr3_aa: CASSPEGPGTGSGNTIYF
clone_size: many; v_call: TRBV3-1; j_call: TRBJ1-6; cdr3_aa: CASSLGTGNSPLHF
clone_size: few; v_call: TRBV19; j_call: TRBJ2-3; cdr3_aa: CASSQDSTYSGGATDTQYF
clone_size: many; v_call: TRBV27; j_call: TRBJ2-2; cdr3_aa: CASSPEITGFNTGELFF
clone_size: many; v_call: TRBV6-1; j_call: TRBJ2-6; cdr3_aa: CASSDLVAGGAGANVLTF
clone_size: many; v_call: TRBV3-1; j_call: TRBJ1-4; cdr3_aa: CASSQDVGSRNEKLFF
clone_size: -; v_call: TRBV15; j_call: TRBJ1-6; cdr3_aa: CATSRSAGTGFISPLHF
clone_size: -; v_call: TRBV2; j_call: TRBJ1-4; cdr3_aa: CASSAGEDEKLFF
clone_size: few; v_call: TRBV20-1; j_call: TRBJ1-2; cdr3_aa: CSAAGTGGFGYTF
clone_size: -; v_call: TRBV6-9; j_call: TRBJ2-7; cdr3_aa: CASSSPGYGEQYF
clone_size: many; v_call: TRBV11-3; j_call: TRBJ2-5; cdr3_aa: CASSLDRKETQYF
clone_size: -; v_call: TRBV6-1; j_call: TRBJ2-2; cdr3_aa: CASSSDRGRTGELFF
clone_size: few; v_call: TRBV5-6; j_call: TRBJ1-5; cdr3_aa: CASRSGTGDQPQHF
clone_size: many; v_call: TRBV4-2; j_call: TRBJ1-4; cdr3_aa: CASSQEALTAYNEKLFF
clone_size: few; v_call: TRBV6-1; j_call: TRBJ2-4; cdr3_aa: CASRGGWDIQYF
clone_size: -; v_call: TRBV7-2; j_call: TRBJ2-2; cdr3_aa: CASSTHSGGYTGELFF
clone_size: many; v_call: TRBV20-1; j_call: TRBJ2-2; cdr3_aa: CSARDRGGLAGELFF
clone_size: many; v_call: TRBV12-3/TRBV12-4; j_call: TRBJ1-2; cdr3_aa: CASLGGYGYTF
clone_size: many; v_call: TRBV29-1; j_call: TRBJ1-1; cdr3_aa: CSVGNRVATEAFF
clone_size: many; v_call: TRBV27; j_call: TRBJ1-1; cdr3_aa: CASSSADSTEAFF